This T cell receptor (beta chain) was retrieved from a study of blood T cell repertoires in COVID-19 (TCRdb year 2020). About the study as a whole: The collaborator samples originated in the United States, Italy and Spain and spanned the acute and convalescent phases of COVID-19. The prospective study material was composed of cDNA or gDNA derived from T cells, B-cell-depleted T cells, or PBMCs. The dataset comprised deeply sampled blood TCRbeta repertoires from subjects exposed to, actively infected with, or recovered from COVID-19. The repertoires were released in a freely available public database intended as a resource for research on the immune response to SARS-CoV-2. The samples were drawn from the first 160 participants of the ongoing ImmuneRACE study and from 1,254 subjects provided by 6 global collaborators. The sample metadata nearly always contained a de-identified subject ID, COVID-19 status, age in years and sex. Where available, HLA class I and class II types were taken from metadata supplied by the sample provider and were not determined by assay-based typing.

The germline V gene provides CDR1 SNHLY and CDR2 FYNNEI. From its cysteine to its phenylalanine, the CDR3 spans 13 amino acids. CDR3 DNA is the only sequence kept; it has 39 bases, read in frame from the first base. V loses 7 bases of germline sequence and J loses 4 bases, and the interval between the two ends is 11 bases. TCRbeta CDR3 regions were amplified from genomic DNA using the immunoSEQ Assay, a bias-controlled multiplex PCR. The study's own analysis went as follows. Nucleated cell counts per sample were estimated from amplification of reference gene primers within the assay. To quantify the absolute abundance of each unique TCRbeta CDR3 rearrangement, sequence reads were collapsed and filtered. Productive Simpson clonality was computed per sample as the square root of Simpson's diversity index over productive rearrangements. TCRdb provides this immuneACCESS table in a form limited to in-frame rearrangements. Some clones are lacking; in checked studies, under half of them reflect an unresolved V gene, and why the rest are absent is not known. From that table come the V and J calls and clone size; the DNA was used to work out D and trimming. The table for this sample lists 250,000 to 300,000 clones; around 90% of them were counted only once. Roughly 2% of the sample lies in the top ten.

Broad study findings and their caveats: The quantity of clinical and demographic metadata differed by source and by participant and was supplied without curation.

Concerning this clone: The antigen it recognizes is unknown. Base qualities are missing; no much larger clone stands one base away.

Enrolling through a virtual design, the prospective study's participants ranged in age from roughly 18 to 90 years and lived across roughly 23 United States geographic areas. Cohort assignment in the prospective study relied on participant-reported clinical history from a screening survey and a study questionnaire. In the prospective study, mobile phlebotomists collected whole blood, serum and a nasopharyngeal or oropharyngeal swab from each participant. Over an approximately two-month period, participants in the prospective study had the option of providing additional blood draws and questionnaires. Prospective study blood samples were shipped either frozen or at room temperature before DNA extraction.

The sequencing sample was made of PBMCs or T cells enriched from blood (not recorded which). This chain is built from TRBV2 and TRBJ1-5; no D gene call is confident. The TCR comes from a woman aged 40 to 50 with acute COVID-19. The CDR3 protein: CASTRYENQPQHF. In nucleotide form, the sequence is TGTGCCAGCACCCGGTATGAGAATCAGCCCCAGCATTTT.